The T cell receptor (beta chain) described here comes from a study of metastatic and nonmetastatic thyroid tumors. TCRdb re-analyzed the PCR reads using MiXCR. Among 36,000 or so clones listed, 33% were seen once. Trimming removed 1 base at V and 6 bases at J, with 7 bases between. CDR3 length: 13 residues. This clone occurred a few times. Every patient was untreated before thyroid surgery. The sample consisted of tumor tissue. V usage is TRBV12-3 or TRBV12-4 and J usage is TRBJ2-1, with D unresolved. The receptor was derived from a female donor with papillary thyroid cancer or a benign thyroid nodule (not recorded which). Some clones in this sample may be carry-over from other donors' samples. CDR3 coding DNA: TGTGCCAGCAGTTTAGGGTCCCGCAATGAGCAGTTCTTC. Protein sequence: CASSLGSRNEQFF.